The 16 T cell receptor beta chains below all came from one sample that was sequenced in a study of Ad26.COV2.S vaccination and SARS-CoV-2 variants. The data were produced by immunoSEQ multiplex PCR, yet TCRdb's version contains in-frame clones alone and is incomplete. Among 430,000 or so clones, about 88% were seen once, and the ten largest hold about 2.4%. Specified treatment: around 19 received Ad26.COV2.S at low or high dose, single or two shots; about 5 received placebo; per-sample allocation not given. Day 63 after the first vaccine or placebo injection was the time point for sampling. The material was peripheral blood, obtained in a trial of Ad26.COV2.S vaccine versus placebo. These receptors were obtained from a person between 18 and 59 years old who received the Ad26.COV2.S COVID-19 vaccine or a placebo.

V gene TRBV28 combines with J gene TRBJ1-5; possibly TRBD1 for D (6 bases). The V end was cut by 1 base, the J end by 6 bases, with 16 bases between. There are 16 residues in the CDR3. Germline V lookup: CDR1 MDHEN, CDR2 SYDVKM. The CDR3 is CASSLFSGVWGQPQHF. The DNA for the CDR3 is TGTGCCAGCAGTTTATTCTCAGGGGTGTGGGGTCAGCCCCAGCATTTT.

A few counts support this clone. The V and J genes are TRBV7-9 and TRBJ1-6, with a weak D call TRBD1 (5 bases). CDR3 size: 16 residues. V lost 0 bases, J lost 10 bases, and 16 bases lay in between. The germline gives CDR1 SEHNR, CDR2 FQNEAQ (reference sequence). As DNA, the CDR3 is TGTGCCAGCAGCTTAGCGATTAGGGGTTCGGGATCACCCCTCCACTTT. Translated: CASSLAIRGSGSPLHF.

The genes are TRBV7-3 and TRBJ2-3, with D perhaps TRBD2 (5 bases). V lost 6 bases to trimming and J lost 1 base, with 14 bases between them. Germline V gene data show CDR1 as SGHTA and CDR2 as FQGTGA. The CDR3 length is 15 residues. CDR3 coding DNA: TGTGCCAGCAGGCCCTCTAGCATCCGCACAGATACGCAGTATTTT. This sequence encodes CASRPSSIRTDTQYF.

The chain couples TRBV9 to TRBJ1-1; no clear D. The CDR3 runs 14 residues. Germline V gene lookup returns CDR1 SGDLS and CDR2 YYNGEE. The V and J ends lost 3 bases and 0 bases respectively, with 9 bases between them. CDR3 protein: CASSATVMNTEAFF. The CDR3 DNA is TGTGCCAGCAGCGCTACAGTTATGAACACTGAAGCTTTCTTT. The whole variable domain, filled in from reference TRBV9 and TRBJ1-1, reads DSGVTQTPKHLITATGQRVTLRCSPRSGDLSVYWYQQSLDQGLQFLIQYYNGEERAKGNILERFSAQQFPDLHSELNLSSLELGDSALYFCASSATVMNTEAFFGQGTRLTVV.

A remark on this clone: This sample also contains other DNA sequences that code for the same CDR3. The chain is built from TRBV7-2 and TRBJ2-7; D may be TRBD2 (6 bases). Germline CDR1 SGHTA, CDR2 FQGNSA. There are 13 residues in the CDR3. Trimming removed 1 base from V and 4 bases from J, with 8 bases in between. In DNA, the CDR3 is TGTGCCAGCAGCTTAGTACGGGGGTACGAGCAGTACGTC. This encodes CASSLVRGYEQYV.

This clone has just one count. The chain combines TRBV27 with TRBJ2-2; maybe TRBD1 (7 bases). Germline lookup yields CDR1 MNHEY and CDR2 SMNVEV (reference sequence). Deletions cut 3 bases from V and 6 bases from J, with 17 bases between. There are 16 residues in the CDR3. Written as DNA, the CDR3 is TGTGCCAGCAGTTTCTCGGCAGGGGGAGGATCCGGGGAGCTGTTTTTT. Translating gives CASSFSAGGGSGELFF.

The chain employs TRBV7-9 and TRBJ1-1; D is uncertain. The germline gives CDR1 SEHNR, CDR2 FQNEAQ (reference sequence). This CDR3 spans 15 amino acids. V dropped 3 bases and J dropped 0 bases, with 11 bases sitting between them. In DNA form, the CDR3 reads TGTGCCAGCAGCTTCGGACTCTATCTGAACACTGAAGCTTTCTTT. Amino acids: CASSFGLYLNTEAFF.

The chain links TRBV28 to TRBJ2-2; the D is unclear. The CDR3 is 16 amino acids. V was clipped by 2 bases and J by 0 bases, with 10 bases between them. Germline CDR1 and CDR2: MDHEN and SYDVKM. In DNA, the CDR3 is TGTGCCAGCAGTTTAGCCCTCTTCGCGAACACCGGGGAGCTGTTTTTT. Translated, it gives CASSLALFANTGELFF. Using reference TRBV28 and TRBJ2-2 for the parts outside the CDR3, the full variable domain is DVKVTQSSRYLVKRTGEKVFLECVQDMDHENMFWYRQDPGLGLRLIYFSYDVKMKEKGDIPEGYSVSREKKERFSLILESASTNQTSMYLCASSLALFANTGELFFGEGSRLTVL.

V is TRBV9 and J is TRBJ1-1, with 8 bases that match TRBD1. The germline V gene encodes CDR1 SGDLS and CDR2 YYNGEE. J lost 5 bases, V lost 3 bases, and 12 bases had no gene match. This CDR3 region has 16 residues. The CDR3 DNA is TGTGCCAGCAGCGCGACAAAAAGGACAGGGAGGACTGAAGCTTTCTTT. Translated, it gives CASSATKRTGRTEAFF. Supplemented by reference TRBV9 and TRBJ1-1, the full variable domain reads DSGVTQTPKHLITATGQRVTLRCSPRSGDLSVYWYQQSLDQGLQFLIQYYNGEERAKGNILERFSAQQFPDLHSELNLSSLELGDSALYFCASSATKRTGRTEAFFGQGTRLTVV.

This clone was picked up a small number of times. CDR3 region: CASSLNRDSPLHF. In DNA form, the CDR3 reads TGTGCCAGCAGCCTGAACAGGGATTCACCCCTCCACTTT. The chain is built from TRBV13 and TRBJ1-6; TRBD1 is a possible D gene (6 bases). This CDR3 has 13 amino acids. The V gene lost 5 bases and the J gene lost 8 bases, with 10 bases spanning the gap. From germline, CDR1 is PRHDT and CDR2 FYEKMQ (reference sequence). The whole variable domain, filled in from reference TRBV13 and TRBJ1-6, reads AAGVIQSPRHLIKEKRETATLKCYPIPRHDTVYWYQQGPGQDPQFLISFYEKMQSDKGSIPDRFSAQQFSDYHSELNMSSLELGDSALYFCASSLNRDSPLHFGNGTRLTVT.

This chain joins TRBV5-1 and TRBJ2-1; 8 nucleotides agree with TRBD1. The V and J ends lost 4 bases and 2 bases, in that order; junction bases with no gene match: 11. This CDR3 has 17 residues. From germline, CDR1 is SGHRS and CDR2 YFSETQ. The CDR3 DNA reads TGCGCCAGCAGCAATCGGGGGCGACAGGGGACCTACAATGAGCAGTTCTTC. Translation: CASSNRGRQGTYNEQFF.

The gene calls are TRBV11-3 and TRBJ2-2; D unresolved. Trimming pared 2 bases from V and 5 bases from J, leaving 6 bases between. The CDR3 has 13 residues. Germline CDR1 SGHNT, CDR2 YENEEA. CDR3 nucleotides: TGTGCCAGCAGCTTACAGAAGACCGGGGAGCTGTTTTTT. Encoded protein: CASSLQKTGELFF.

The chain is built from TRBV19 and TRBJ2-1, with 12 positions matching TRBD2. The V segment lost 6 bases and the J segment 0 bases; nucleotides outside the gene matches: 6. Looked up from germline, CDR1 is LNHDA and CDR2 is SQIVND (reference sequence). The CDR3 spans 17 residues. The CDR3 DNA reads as TGTGCCAGTAGGACTAGCGGGGGTCTCAGCTCCTACAATGAGCAGTTCTTC. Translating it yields CASRTSGGLSSYNEQFF.

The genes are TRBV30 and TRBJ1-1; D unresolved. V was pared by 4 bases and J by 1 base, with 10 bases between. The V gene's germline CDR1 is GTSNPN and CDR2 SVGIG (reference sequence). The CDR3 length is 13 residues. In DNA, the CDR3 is TGTGCCTGGAACGGGTTTAGGAACACTGAAGCTTTCTTT. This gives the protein CAWNGFRNTEAFF.

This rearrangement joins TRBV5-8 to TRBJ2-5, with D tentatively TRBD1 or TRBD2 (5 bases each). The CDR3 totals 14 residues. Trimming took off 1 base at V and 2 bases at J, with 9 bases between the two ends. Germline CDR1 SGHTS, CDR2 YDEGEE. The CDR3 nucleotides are TGTGCCAGCAGCTTGTTTGGGGGACAAGAGACCCAGTACTTC. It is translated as CASSLFGGQETQYF.

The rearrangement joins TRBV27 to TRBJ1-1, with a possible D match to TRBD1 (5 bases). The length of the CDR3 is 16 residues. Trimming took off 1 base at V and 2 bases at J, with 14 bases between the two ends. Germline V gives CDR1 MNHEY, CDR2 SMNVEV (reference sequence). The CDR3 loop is CASSLYGIGANTEAFF. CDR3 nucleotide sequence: TGTGCCAGCAGTTTATACGGAATCGGGGCCAACACTGAAGCTTTCTTT.